The 8 T cell receptor beta chains below come from one sample, sequenced in a study of cytomegalovirus exposure and HLA in healthy donors. The PCR had 60 Vbeta and 13 Jbeta primers. The repertoire was sequenced with immunoSEQ multiplex PCR; TCRdb's copy has only in-frame clones and lacks some. The sample has under 200,000 clones, roughly four fifths seen once. The sample consisted of PBMCs. The source is a woman in her 50s in good health and CMV-seronegative.

The chain uses TRBV25-1 and TRBJ2-1; TRBD1 is a possible D gene (6 bases). Germline V lookup: CDR1 MGHDK, CDR2 SYGVNS. The CDR3 runs to 15 residues. V was shortened by 4 bases and J by 0 bases, with 10 bases between the two germline ends. The CDR3 bases are TGTGCCAGCAGTGGCGGACAGAGCTCCTACAATGAGCAGTTCTTC. The encoded protein is CASSGGQSSYNEQFF.

V gene TRBV27 combines with J gene TRBJ1-1, with D tentatively TRBD1 (5 bases). The V end lost 3 bases, the J end lost 4 bases, and 9 bases lay between the germline ends. Germline CDR1 and CDR2: MNHEY and SMNVEV (reference sequence). The CDR3 totals 13 residues. In DNA form, the CDR3 reads TGTGCCAGCAGTTTTCCGGGGGGCACTGAAGCTTTCTTT. Protein: CASSFPGGTEAFF.

The chain has TRBV4-1 and TRBJ2-7, with 8 nucleotides matching TRBD2. CDR3 size: 22 residues. The trim removed 1 base at V and 4 bases at J, leaving 27 bases unmatched. Germline V gene data show CDR1 as MGHRA and CDR2 as YSYEKL. Here the CDR3 reads CASSQGIWYGRGGILNQYEQYF. The CDR3 DNA reads TGCGCCAGCAGCCAAGGTATTTGGTACGGACGGGGGGGCATCTTAAACCAGTACGAGCAGTACTTC.

The gene calls are TRBV5-1 and TRBJ1-2; D is possibly TRBD1 (5 bases). Trimming removed 0 bases from V and 4 bases from J, with 10 bases in between. The V gene's germline CDR1 is SGHRS and CDR2 YFSETQ. This CDR3 is built from 14 residues. The CDR3 region is CASSLDSGIYGYTF. CDR3 bases: TGCGCCAGCAGCTTGGATTCAGGGATCTATGGCTACACCTTC.

The chain has TRBV7-9 and TRBJ2-5; tentatively, D is TRBD2 (5 bases). Per the germline V gene, CDR1 is SEHNR and CDR2 is FQNEAQ (reference sequence). The length of the CDR3 is 14 residues. Trimming took 0 bases from V and 7 from J, leaving 12 bases between them. The CDR3 here is CASSLASRGGTQYF. In DNA form, the CDR3 reads TGTGCCAGCAGCTTAGCATCTCGGGGTGGGACCCAGTACTTC.

V is TRBV15 and J is TRBJ2-7, with 13 nucleotides matching TRBD2. The CDR3 length is 14 residues. J was trimmed by 5 bases and V by 4 bases; bases with no gene match: 2. Germline loops: CDR1 LNHNV, CDR2 YYDKDF (reference sequence). Written as DNA, the CDR3 is TGTGCCACCAGCACCGGGACTAGCGGGAACGAGCAGTACTTC. Translating gives CATSTGTSGNEQYF.

The rearrangement joins TRBV2 to TRBJ1-3; 8 bases match TRBD1. The CDR3 sequence is 15 residues long. The junction had 1 base not matched to a gene; V was cut back by 2 bases and J by 1 base. Germline V gene data show CDR1 as SNHLY and CDR2 as FYNNEI. The CDR3 DNA sequence: TGTGCCAGCAGTGAAAGGACAGGGTCTGGAAACACCATATATTTT. This sequence encodes CASSERTGSGNTIYF. Complete variable domain (other parts from reference TRBV2 and TRBJ1-3): EPEVTQTPSHQVTQMGQEVILRCVPISNHLYFYWYRQILGQKVEFLVSFYNNEISEKSEIFDDQFSVERPDGSNFTLKIRSTKLEDSAMYFCASSERTGSGNTIYFGEGSWLTVV.

CDR3 DNA: TGTGCCACTATGGGAGGGAATAATTCACCCCTCCACTTT. Translated: CATMGGNNSPLHF. The rearrangement uses TRBV25-1 and TRBJ1-6; D gene ambiguous. Germline CDR1 is MGHDK and CDR2 is SYGVNS. V lost 10 bases, J lost 5 bases, and 12 bases lay in between. The length of the CDR3 is 13 residues.